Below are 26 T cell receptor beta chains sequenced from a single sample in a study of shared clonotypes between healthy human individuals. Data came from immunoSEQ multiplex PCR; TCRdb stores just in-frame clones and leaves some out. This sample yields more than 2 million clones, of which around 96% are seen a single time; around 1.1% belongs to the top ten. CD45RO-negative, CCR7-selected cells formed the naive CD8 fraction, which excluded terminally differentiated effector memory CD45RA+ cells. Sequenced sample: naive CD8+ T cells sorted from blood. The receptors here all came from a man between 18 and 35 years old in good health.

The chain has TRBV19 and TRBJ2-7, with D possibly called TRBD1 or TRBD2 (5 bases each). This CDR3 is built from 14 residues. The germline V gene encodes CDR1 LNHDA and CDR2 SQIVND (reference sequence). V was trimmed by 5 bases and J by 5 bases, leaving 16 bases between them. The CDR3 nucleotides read TGTGCCAGTAGTCGAGACGGGACCCTGCACGAGCAGTACTTC. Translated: CASSRDGTLHEQYF.

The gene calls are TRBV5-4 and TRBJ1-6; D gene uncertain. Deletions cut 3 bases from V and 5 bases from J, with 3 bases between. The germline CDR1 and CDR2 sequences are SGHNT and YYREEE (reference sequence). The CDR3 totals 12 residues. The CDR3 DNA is TGTGCCAGCAGCTGGGATAATTCACCCCTCCACTTT. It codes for CASSWDNSPLHF.

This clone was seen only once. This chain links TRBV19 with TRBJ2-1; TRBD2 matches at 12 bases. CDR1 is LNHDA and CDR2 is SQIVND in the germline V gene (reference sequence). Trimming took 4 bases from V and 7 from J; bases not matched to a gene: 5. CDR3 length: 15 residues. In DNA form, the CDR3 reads TGTGCCAGTAGTAAACTAGCGGGAGGCCCGAATGAGCAGTTCTTC. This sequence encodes CASSKLAGGPNEQFF.

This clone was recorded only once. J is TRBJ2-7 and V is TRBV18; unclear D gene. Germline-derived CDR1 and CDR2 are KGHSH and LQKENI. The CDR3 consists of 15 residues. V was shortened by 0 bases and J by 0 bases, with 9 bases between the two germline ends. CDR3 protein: CASSPPQASSYEQYF. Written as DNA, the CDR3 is TGTGCCAGCTCACCACCCCAGGCGAGCTCCTACGAGCAGTACTTC.

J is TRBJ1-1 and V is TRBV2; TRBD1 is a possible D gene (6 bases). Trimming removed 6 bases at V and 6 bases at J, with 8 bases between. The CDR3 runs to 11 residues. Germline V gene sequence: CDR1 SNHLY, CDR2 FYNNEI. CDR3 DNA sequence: TGTGCCAGCAGCAGGGGTCCTGAAGCTTTCTTT. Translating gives CASSRGPEAFF.

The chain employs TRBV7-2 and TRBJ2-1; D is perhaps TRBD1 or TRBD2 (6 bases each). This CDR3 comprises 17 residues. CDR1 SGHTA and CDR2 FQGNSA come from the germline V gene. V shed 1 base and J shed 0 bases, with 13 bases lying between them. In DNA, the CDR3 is TGTGCCAGCAGCTTAGATAGGGGGGTGGGCTCCTACAATGAGCAGTTCTTC. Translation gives CASSLDRGVGSYNEQFF.

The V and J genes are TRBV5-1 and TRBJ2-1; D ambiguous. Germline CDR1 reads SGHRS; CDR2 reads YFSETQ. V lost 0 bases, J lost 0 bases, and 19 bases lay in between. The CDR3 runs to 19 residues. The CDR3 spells CASSLVGRAPRNSYNEQFF. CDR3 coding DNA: TGCGCCAGCAGCTTGGTAGGTAGGGCTCCTCGGAACTCCTACAATGAGCAGTTCTTC.

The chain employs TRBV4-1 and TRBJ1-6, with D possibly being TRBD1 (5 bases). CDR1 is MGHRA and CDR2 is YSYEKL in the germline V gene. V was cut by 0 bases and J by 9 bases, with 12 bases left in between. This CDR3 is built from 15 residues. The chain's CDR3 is CASSQDGARTSPLHF. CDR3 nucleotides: TGCGCCAGCAGCCAAGATGGGGCCCGGACTTCACCCCTCCACTTT.

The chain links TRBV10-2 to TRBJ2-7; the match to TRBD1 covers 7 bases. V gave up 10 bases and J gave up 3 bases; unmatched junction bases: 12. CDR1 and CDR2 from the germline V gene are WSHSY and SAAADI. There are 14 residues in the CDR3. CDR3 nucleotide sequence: TGCGCCACCGCAGGAAACAGGGGTGTCTACGAGCAGTACTTC. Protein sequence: CATAGNRGVYEQYF.

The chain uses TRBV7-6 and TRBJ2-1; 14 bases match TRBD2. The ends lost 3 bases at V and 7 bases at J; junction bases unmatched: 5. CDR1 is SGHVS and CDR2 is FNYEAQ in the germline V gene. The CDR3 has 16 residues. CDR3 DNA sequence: TGTGCCAGCAGCTTTGGGACTAGCGGGAGTCCGAATGAGCAGTTCTTC. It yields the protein CASSFGTSGSPNEQFF.

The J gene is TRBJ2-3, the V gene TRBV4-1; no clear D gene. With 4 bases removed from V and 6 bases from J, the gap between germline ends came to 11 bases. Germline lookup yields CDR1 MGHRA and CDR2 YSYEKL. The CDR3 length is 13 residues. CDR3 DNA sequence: TGCGCCAGCAGCCTAGCAGGTGCGGATACGCAGTATTTT. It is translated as CASSLAGADTQYF.

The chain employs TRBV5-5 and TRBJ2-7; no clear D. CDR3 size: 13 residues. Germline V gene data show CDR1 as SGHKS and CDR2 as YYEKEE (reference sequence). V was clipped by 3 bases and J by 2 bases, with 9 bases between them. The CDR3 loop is CASSSSWTYEQYF. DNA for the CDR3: TGTGCCAGCAGCTCCTCTTGGACCTACGAGCAGTACTTC.

CDR3 sequence reads: CASSCPGTGGTSYEQYF. The CDR3 DNA is TGTGCCAGCAGCTGTCCCGGGACAGGGGGCACATCCTACGAGCAGTACTTC. The chain employs TRBV7-3 and TRBJ2-7, with TRBD1 matching 12 bases. Looked up from germline, CDR1 is SGHTA and CDR2 is FQGTGA. The CDR3 spans 17 residues. The V and J ends lost 4 bases and 1 base, in that order; junction bases with no gene match: 8.

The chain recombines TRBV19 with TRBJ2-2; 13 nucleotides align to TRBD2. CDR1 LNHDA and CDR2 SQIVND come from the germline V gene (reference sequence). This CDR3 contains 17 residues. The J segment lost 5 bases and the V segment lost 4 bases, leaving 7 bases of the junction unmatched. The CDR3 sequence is CASSTGLAGERTGELFF. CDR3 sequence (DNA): TGTGCCAGTAGTACCGGACTAGCGGGAGAGAGAACCGGGGAGCTGTTTTTT.

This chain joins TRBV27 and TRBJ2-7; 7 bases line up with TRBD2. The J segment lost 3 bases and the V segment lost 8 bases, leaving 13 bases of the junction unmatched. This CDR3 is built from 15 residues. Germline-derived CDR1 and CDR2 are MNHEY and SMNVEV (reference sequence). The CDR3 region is CASPNQGGESYEQYF. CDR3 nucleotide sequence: TGTGCCAGCCCCAATCAGGGAGGGGAAAGCTACGAGCAGTACTTC.

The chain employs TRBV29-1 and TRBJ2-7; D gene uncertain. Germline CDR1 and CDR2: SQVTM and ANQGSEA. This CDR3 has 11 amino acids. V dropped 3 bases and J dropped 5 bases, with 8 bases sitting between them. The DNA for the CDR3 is TGCAGCGTTGAGCGAGGTGACGAGCAGTACTTC. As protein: CSVERGDEQYF.

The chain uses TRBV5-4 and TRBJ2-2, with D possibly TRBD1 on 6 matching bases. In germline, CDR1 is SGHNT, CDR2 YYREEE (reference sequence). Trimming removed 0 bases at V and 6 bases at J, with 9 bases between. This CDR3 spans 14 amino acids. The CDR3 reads CASSLDRVAGELFF. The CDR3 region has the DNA TGTGCCAGCAGCTTGGACAGGGTCGCCGGGGAGCTGTTTTTT.

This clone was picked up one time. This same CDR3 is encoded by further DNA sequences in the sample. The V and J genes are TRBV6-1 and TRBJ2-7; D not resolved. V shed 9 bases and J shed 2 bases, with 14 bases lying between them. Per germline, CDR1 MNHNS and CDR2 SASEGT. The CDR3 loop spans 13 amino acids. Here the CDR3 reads CASSWTPTYEQYF. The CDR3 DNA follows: TGTGCCAGTTCTTGGACGCCTACCTACGAGCAGTACTTC.

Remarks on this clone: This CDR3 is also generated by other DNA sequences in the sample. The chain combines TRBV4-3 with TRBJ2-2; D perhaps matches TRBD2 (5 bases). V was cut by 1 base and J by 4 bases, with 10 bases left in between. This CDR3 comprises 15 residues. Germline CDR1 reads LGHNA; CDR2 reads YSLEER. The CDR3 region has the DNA TGCGCCAGCAGCCAAGTCGAGGGCCGCACCGGGGAGCTGTTTTTT. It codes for CASSQVEGRTGELFF.

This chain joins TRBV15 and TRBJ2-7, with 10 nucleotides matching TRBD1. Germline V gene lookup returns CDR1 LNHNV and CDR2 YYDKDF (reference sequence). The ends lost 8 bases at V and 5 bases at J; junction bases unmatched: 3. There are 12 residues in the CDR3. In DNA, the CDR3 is TGTGCCACCGGGACAGGGGCCGACGAGCAGTACTTC. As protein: CATGTGADEQYF.

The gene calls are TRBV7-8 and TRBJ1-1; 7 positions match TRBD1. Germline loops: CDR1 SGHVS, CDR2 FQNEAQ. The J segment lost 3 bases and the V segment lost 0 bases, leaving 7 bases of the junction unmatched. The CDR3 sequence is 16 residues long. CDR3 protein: CASSLAEGQLDTEAFF. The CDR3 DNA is TGTGCCAGCAGCTTAGCCGAGGGACAGCTCGACACTGAAGCTTTCTTT.

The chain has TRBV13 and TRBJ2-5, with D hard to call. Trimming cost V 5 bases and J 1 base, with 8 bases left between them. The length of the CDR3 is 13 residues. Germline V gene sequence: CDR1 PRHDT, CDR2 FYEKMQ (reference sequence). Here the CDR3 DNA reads TGTGCCAGCAGCCCACACTCCCAAGAGACCCAGTACTTC. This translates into CASSPHSQETQYF. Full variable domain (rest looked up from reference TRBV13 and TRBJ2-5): AAGVIQSPRHLIKEKRETATLKCYPIPRHDTVYWYQQGPGQDPQFLISFYEKMQSDKGSIPDRFSAQQFSDYHSELNMSSLELGDSALYFCASSPHSQETQYFGPGTRLLVL.

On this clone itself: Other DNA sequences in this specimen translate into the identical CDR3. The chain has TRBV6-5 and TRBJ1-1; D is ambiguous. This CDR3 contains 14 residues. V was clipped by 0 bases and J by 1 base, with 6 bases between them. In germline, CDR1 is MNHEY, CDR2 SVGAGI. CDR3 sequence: CASSYSPGNTEAFF. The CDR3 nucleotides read TGTGCCAGCAGTTACTCTCCGGGGAACACTGAAGCTTTCTTT.

CDR3 region: CASSLGVNEKLFF. The CDR3, as DNA: TGTGCCAGCAGCTTAGGGGTTAATGAAAAACTGTTTTTT. The chain couples TRBV7-9 to TRBJ1-4, with D hard to call. The V and J ends lost 1 base and 4 bases respectively, with 4 bases between them. Germline CDR1 reads SEHNR; CDR2 reads FQNEAQ (reference sequence). This CDR3 comprises 13 residues.

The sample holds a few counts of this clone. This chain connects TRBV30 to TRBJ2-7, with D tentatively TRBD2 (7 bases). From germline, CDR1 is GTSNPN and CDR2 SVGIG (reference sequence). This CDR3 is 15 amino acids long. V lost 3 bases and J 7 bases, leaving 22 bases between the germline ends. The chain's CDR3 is CAWSLYREGLREQYF. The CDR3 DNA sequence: TGTGCCTGGAGCCTCTACAGGGAGGGCCTGCGGGAGCAGTACTTC. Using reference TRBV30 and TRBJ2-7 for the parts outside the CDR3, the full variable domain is SQTIHQWPATLVQPVGSPLSLECTVEGTSNPNLYWYRQAAGRGLQLLFYSVGIGQISSEVPQNLSASRPQDRQFILSSKKLLLSDSGFYLCAWSLYREGLREQYFGPGTRLTVT.

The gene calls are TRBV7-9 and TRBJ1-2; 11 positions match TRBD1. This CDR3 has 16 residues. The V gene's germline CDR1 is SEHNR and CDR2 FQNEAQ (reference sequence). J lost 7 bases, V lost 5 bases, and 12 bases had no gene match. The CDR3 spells CASSRGQGAMSRGYTF. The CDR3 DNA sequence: TGTGCCAGCAGCCGCGGACAGGGGGCAATGAGTCGTGGCTACACCTTC.